These 8 T cell receptor beta chains came from one sample sequenced in a study of cytotoxic CD8 clonotypes in ibrutinib-treated CLL. The protocol was immunoSEQ multiplex PCR, while the TCRdb copy is restricted to in-frame clones and leaves out a portion. Of tens of thousands of clones detected, around 84% appear once; the ten largest clones hold roughly 5.4%. This specimen was PBMCs, taken before ibrutinib treatment. The receptor set was obtained from a human donor with chronic lymphocytic leukemia.

This sequence joins TRBV16 and TRBJ2-6; maybe TRBD1 (5 bases). In germline, CDR1 is KGHSY, CDR2 FQNENV. V lost 4 bases to trimming and J lost 2 bases, with 21 bases between them. This CDR3 has 19 amino acids. CDR3 DNA: TGTGCCAGCAGCCCCGGGCCTGCCTTGTGGGGCCCTGGGGCCAACGTCCTGACTTTC. Protein product: CASSPGPALWGPGANVLTF.

CDR3 DNA sequence: TGTGCCAGCAGCTTAGATTTAGCGTCTAATGAGCAGTTCTTC. Translation gives CASSLDLASNEQFF. The chain is built from TRBV7-2 and TRBJ2-1, with D tentatively TRBD2 (5 bases). The CDR3 loop spans 14 amino acids. V shed 1 base and J shed 7 bases, with 11 bases lying between them. CDR1 is SGHTA and CDR2 is FQGNSA in the germline V gene.

V is TRBV28 and J is TRBJ2-7; D uncertain. Germline CDR1 is MDHEN and CDR2 is SYDVKM. Trimming shortened V by 7 bases and J by 4 bases, and 20 bases separated the two germline ends. This CDR3 is built from 15 residues. This CDR3 reads CASNERAPVMYEQYF. DNA for the CDR3: TGTGCCAGCAACGAACGGGCCCCGGTGATGTACGAGCAGTACTTC.

V gene TRBV5-5 combines with J gene TRBJ1-2; no firm D call. The CDR3 length is 16 residues. Trimming cost V 0 bases and J 7 bases, with 19 bases left between them. Germline V gene data show CDR1 as SGHKS and CDR2 as YYEKEE (reference sequence). CDR3 coding DNA: TGTGCCAGCAGCTTGGGGTCGGGTCTCCAAGGCTCTGGCTACACCTTC. Encoded protein: CASSLGSGLQGSGYTF.

The table lists this clone with a few counts. The V gene is TRBV6-1, the J gene TRBJ1-2; no reliable D call. This CDR3 comprises 10 residues. Germline loops: CDR1 MNHNS, CDR2 SASEGT. Deletions cut 3 bases from V and 5 bases from J, with 1 base between. The CDR3 here is CASSDYGYTF. The CDR3 DNA sequence: TGTGCCAGCAGTGATTATGGCTACACCTTC.

This sequence joins TRBV5-1 and TRBJ2-7; 7 bases align to TRBD1. The CDR3 covers 15 residues. V trimming: 4 bases; J trimming: 0 bases; junction bases outside the gene matches: 7. Germline CDR1 is SGHRS and CDR2 is YFSETQ. The CDR3 nucleotides read TGCGCCAGCAGCCCCGACAGGGCCCGCTCCTACGAGCAGTACTTC. It codes for CASSPDRARSYEQYF.

This clone was found once. The chain has TRBV29-1 and TRBJ2-5, with 7 bases fitting TRBD1. With the DNA end fitting TRBJ2-7 better, the J assignment may be wrong. This CDR3 is built from 12 residues. The germline CDR1 and CDR2 sequences are SQVTM and ANQGSEA. CDR3 in DNA: TGCAGCGTCCAGGACAGGTGGTACGAGCAGTACTTC. Its translation is CSVQDRWYEQYF.

This clone has just a few counts. The chain is built from TRBV28 and TRBJ2-7, with TRBD2 matching 10 bases. The CDR3 is 14 residues long. Germline CDR1 is MDHEN and CDR2 is SYDVKM. Losses at the gene ends were 6 bases for V and 4 bases for J; bases not matched to a gene: 6. The CDR3 reads CASREAGGSYEQYF. CDR3 bases: TGTGCCAGCAGGGAAGCGGGAGGGTCTTACGAGCAGTACTTC. Supplemented by reference TRBV28 and TRBJ2-7, the full variable domain reads DVKVTQSSRYLVKRTGEKVFLECVQDMDHENMFWYRQDPGLGLRLIYFSYDVKMKEKGDIPEGYSVSREKKERFSLILESASTNQTSMYLCASREAGGSYEQYFGPGTRLTVT.